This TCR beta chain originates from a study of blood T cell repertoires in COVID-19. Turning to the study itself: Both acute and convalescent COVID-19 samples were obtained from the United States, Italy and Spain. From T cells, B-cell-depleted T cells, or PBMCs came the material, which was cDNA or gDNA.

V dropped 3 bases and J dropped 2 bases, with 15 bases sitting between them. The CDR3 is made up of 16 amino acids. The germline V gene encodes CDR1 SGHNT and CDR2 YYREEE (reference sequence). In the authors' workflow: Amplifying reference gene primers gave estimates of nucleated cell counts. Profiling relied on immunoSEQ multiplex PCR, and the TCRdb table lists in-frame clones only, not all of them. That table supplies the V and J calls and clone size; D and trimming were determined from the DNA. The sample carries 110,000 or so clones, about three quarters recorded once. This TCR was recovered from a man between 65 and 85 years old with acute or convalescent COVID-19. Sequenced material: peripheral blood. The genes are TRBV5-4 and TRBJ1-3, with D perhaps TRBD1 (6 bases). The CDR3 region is CASSSYRESTGNTIYF. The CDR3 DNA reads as TGTGCCAGCAGCTCCTACAGGGAAAGTACTGGAAACACCATATATTTT.